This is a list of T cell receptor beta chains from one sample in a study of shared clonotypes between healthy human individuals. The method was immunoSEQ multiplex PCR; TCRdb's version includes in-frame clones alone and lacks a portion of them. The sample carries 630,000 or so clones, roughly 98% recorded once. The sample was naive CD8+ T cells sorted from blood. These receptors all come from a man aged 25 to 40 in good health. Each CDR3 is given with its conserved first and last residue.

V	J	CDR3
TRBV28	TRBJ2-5	CASSAQETQYF
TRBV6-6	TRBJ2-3	CASSYDRAGDTQYF
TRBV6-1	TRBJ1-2	CASSEVGGSAYGYTF
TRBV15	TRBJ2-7	CATSGVRGDPTYEQYF
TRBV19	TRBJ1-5	CASSITDRWDQPQHF
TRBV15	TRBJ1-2	CATRNPGGKGYGYTF
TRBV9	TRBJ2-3	CASSVRTGGWSTDTQYF
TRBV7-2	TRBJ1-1	CASSQSGRINTEAFF
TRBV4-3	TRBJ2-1	CASSQDLGRVVPNYNEQFF
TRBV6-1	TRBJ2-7	CASRVLADSYEQYF
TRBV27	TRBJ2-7	CASSLSQGASYEQYF
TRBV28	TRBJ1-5	CASSPGFSNQPQHF
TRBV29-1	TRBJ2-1	CSVEDPGRYNEQFF
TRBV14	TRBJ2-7	CASSHQTRSSYEQYF
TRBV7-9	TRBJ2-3	CASTGSVTDTQYF
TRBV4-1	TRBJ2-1	CASSVGLAAYNEQFF
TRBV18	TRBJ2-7	CASSPLESSYEQYF
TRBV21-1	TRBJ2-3	CASSKVAGSADTQYF
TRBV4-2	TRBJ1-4	CASSPRWTGDVELFF
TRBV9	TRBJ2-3	CASSVRTGGFGDTQYF
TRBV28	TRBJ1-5	CASSVGPFGRQPQHF
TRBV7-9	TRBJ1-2	CASSVGDRAKFYGYTF
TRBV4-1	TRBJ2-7	CASSQYPGQIHEQYF
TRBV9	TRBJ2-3	CASSLRTGETDTQYF
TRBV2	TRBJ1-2	CASRGQSPNYGYTF
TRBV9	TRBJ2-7	CASSGGGSSYEQYF
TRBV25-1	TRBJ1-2	CASSEDRGLWGYTF
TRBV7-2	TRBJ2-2	CASSLRLAGTGELFF
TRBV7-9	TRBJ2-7	CASSFQGGTYEQYF
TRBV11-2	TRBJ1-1	CASSFDLTDAFF
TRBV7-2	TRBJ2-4	CASSRGVTKNIQYF
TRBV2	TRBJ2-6	CASSGRANSGANVLTF
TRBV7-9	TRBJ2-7	CASSLAGSSYEQYF
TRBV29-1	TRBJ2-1	CSVVVQGSNEQFF
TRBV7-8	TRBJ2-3	CASSLPPRDTQYF
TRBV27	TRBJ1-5	CASGVRARSNQPQHF
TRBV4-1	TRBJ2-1	CASSQAGPYNEQFF
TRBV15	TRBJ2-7	CATSRDSPSAEQYF
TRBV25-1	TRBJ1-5	CASSDLQGNQPQHF
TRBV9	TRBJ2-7	CASSVGGGLAYEQYF
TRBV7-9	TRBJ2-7	CASSYSSLGQPQEQYF
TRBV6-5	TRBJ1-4	CASSYARGEEKLFF